Listed below are T cell receptor beta chains from one sample, sequenced in a study of shared clonotypes between healthy human individuals. Only in-frame clones appear in the TCRdb table, and some are missing; sequencing was by immunoSEQ multiplex PCR. There are 950,000 to 1,100,000 clones in the sample; around 74% occur only once, and roughly 1.4% lies in the top ten. What was sequenced was memory CD4+ T cells sorted from blood. Source of these receptors: a man between 18 and 29 years old in good health. Both conserved end residues are part of each CDR3.

j_call v_call cdr3_aa
TRBJ2-5 TRBV7-9 CASSQWGRTLAETQYF
TRBJ2-1 TRBV7-9 CASTRASDFDEQFF
TRBJ2-2 TRBV5-1 CASSLREVNTGELFF
TRBJ1-1 TRBV30 CAFERTHNTEAFF
TRBJ2-5 TRBV7-2 CASSSFLDSTNLRGTQYF
TRBJ1-1 TRBV6-5 CASSYSRSDTEAFF
TRBJ2-2 TRBV15 CATSRDEWGHNTGELFF
TRBJ2-7 TRBV18 CASSQGQGYEQYF
TRBJ1-1 TRBV19 CASRTGGERTEAFF
TRBJ2-1 TRBV28 CASNRGGLAPNNEQFF
TRBJ2-7 TRBV5-4 CASSYSLSYEQYF
TRBJ1-1 TRBV11-2 CASSGGRVNTEAFF
TRBJ1-2 TRBV30 CAWQQGLYGYTF
TRBJ1-1 TRBV30 CAWSESISRTKAFF
TRBJ1-1 TRBV4-3 CASSQDPAMGTEAFF
TRBJ2-5 TRBV11-3 CASSLSGGGPETQYF
TRBJ1-2 TRBV18 CASSPPVAQPSYGYTF
TRBJ2-7 TRBV12-5 CASGASYEQYF
TRBJ1-2 TRBV27 CASRDPGGGHGYTF
TRBJ2-1 TRBV11-3 CASSLNVVSYNEQFF
TRBJ2-1 TRBV2 CASSEPAGGMSDEQFF
TRBJ2-7 TRBV10-3 CAISEPGTDSYEQYF
TRBJ2-2 TRBV5-6 CASSFAVTNTGELFF
TRBJ2-3 TRBV6-6 CASSYTPGFMTDTQYF
TRBJ2-7 TRBV5-5 CASSFKQDNSYEQYF
TRBJ1-6 TRBV19 CASSKDRVASPLHF
TRBJ2-1 TRBV25-1 CASSPDRAPINEQFF
TRBJ2-3 TRBV5-5 CASSRTSGSKGNPSTDTQYF
TRBJ2-7 TRBV10-3 CAISESTGPYEQYF
TRBJ2-3 TRBV2 CASSALAGLNFTDTQYF
TRBJ2-1 TRBV5-4 CASSLWGANEQFF
TRBJ1-5 TRBV5-4 CASSSDGINQPQHF
TRBJ2-7 TRBV6-1 CASSFEGLGEQYF
TRBJ1-2 TRBV9 CASSPLGGVYGYTF
. TRBV4-1 CASSQPTSGAYEQYF
TRBJ2-5 TRBV19 CASSLRVQETQYF
TRBJ2-1 TRBV5-1 CASSYYPGGEQFF
TRBJ2-2 TRBV19 CASSIDHGYTGELFF